These T cell receptor beta chains were read from a single sample in a study of technical replicates of blood from a few donors. Sequenced by immunoSEQ multiplex PCR; TCRdb stores in-frame clones only, minus some. The profile covers approximately 85,000 clones, with 85% to 95% appearing a single time and around 0.25% taken by the ten largest. The sample consisted of T cells isolated from PBMCs. These TCRs come from a human donor in good health. Each CDR3 is given with its conserved first and last residue. D genes are given only for firm matches. Size tells how often a clone was seen (once, few, many) or the class of an expanded clone, and some rows leave it out.

>TRBJ1-1|.|TRBV13|.
CASSLWGNTEAFF
TGTGCCAGCAGCTTGTGGGGCAACACTGAAGCTTTCTTT
>TRBJ2-7|.|TRBV7-2|TRBD2
CASSLGSGVSYEQYF
TGTGCCAGCAGCTTAGGTAGCGGGGTCTCCTACGAGCAGTACTTC
>TRBJ1-4|.|TRBV11-2|.
CASSSRGVTNEKLFF
TGTGCCAGCAGCTCTCGGGGGGTGACTAATGAAAAACTGTTTTTT
>TRBJ1-2|.|TRBV6-1|.
CASRGERQGNYGYTF
TGTGCCAGCAGGGGGGAACGTCAGGGGAACTATGGCTACACCTTC
>TRBJ2-7|.|TRBV2|TRBD2
CASEGLVLYEQYF
TGTGCCAGCGAGGGACTAGTCCTCTACGAGCAGTACTTC
>TRBJ1-4|.|TRBV6-5|.
CASSLGRPTNEKLFF
TGTGCCAGCAGTTTGGGCAGACCAACTAATGAAAAACTGTTTTTT
>TRBJ2-1|.|TRBV19|TRBD2
CASRREHPTNEQFF
TGTGCCAGTAGGCGGGAGCATCCGACAAATGAGCAGTTCTTC
>TRBJ2-5|.|TRBV7-9|.
CASSLFLSGYGETQYF
TGTGCCAGCAGCTTATTTTTATCTGGGTACGGGGAGACCCAGTACTTC
>TRBJ1-1|.|TRBV4-1|.
CASSQDRELVFSEAFF
TGCGCCAGCAGCCAAGATCGCGAACTAGTATTTTCTGAAGCTTTCTTT
>TRBJ2-1|.|TRBV7-9|.
CASSFRYEQFF
TGTGCCAGCAGCTTTCGGTATGAGCAGTTCTTC
>TRBJ1-2|.|TRBV5-1|.
CASSLAELNYGYTF
TGCGCCAGCAGCTTGGCCGAACTTAACTATGGCTACACCTTC
>TRBJ1-2|.|TRBV5-1|TRBD1
CASSTDRRFGYTF
TGCGCCAGCAGCACGGACAGGAGGTTTGGCTACACCTTC
>TRBJ1-5|.|TRBV19|TRBD1
CASSIRTGGRHQPQHF
TGTGCCAGTAGTATCCGGACAGGGGGGCGACACCAGCCCCAGCATTTT
>TRBJ1-2|.|TRBV12-5|TRBD1
CASGTSGQANYGYTF
TGTGCTAGTGGCACCTCGGGACAGGCGAACTATGGCTACACCTTC
>TRBJ2-2|.|TRBV11-2|TRBD2
CASSTLTGRAGELFF
TGTGCCAGCAGCACCTTGACCGGGAGGGCCGGGGAGCTGTTTTTT
>TRBJ1-5|.|TRBV6-1|.
CASKTGDQPQHF
TGTGCCAGCAAAACGGGGGATCAGCCCCAGCATTTT
>TRBJ2-1|.|TRBV28|.
CASSLTGTPVF
TGTGCCAGCAGTTTAACCGGGACTCCCGTCTTC
>TRBJ2-5|.|TRBV19|.
CASSGDLAGGAQETQYF
TGTGCCAGTAGTGGGGACCTGGCAGGAGGGGCCCAAGAGACCCAGTACTTC
>TRBJ1-5|.|TRBV4-1|TRBD1
CASSQIYPGTGGPLNQPQHF
TGCGCCAGCAGCCAGATTTACCCCGGGACAGGGGGCCCCCTAAATCAGCCCCAGCATTTT
>TRBJ1-2|.|TRBV25-1|.
CASSEYGTYYGYTF
TGTGCCAGCAGTGAATATGGGACTTACTATGGCTACACCTTC
>TRBJ1-1|.|TRBV7-6|.
CASSLARGEDLITEAFF
TGTGCCAGCAGCTTAGCCCGAGGGGAGGACTTGATCACTGAAGCTTTCTTT
>TRBJ1-1|.|TRBV18|TRBD1
CASSPEGQMNTEAFF
TGTGCCAGCTCACCCGAGGGACAGATGAACACTGAAGCTTTCTTT
>TRBJ2-2|.|TRBV4-2|TRBD2
CASSQDIGHRASGYTGELFF
TGTGCCAGCAGCCAAGATATTGGCCATAGGGCTAGCGGATACACCGGGGAGCTGTTTTTT
>TRBJ2-7|.|TRBV5-1|.
CASSFGGVRGNYEQYF
TGCGCCAGCAGCTTTGGGGGGGTCAGGGGTAACTACGAGCAGTACTTC
>TRBJ2-1|.|TRBV19|.
CASSLRWAEEQFF
TGTGCCAGTAGCCTTCGTTGGGCAGAGGAGCAGTTCTTC
>TRBJ2-2|.|TRBV11-3|TRBD1
CASGKTGTNTGELFF
TGTGCCAGCGGCAAGACAGGGACGAACACCGGGGAGCTGTTTTTT
>TRBJ1-2|.|TRBV6-1|.
CASSEVRSGYTF
TGTGCCAGCAGTGAAGTCCGGTCTGGCTACACCTTC
>TRBJ2-1|.|TRBV28|TRBD2
CASSPGTSGYNEQFF
TGTGCCAGCAGCCCCGGGACTAGCGGTTACAATGAGCAGTTCTTC
>TRBJ1-5|few|TRBV6-1|.
CASVSSRVSQPQHF
TGTGCCAGCGTTTCAAGCAGGGTTTCCCAGCCCCAGCATTTT
>TRBJ2-1|.|TRBV28|.
CASSPADSYNEQFF
TGTGCCAGCAGTCCCGCCGACAGTTACAATGAGCAGTTCTTC
>TRBJ2-3|.|TRBV5-1|TRBD2
CASSLVPSGRDTDTQYF
TGCGCCAGCAGCTTGGTCCCTAGCGGGAGGGATACAGATACGCAGTATTTT
>TRBJ2-2|.|TRBV5-1|.
CASSSLGYANTGELFF
TGCGCCAGCAGCTCCCTCGGTTACGCGAACACCGGGGAGCTGTTTTTT
>TRBJ2-7|once|TRBV28|.
CASSFPSFYEQYF
TGTGCCAGCAGTTTCCCGTCGTTCTACGAGCAGTACTTC
>TRBJ2-2|.|TRBV5-4|TRBD2
CASSWPTSVNTGELFF
TGTGCCAGCAGCTGGCCGACTAGCGTGAACACCGGGGAGCTGTTTTTT
>TRBJ2-1|.|TRBV4-1|TRBD2
CASSQDRTSSYNEQFF
TGCGCCAGCAGCCAAGACAGGACTAGCTCCTACAATGAGCAGTTCTTC
>TRBJ2-3|.|TRBV18|.
CASSRAHLGGTDTQYF
TGTGCCAGCTCACGGGCCCACTTGGGAGGCACAGATACGCAGTATTTT
>TRBJ2-1|.|TRBV5-1|TRBD2
CASSLGNRGGRMGEQFF
TGCGCCAGCAGCTTGGGGAATAGGGGCGGGAGAATGGGTGAGCAGTTCTTC
>TRBJ2-5|.|TRBV6-5|.
CASSYHEDSKETQYF
TGTGCCAGCAGTTACCATGAGGACAGCAAAGAGACCCAGTACTTC
>TRBJ2-7|.|TRBV1|.
CTRRQGRYEQYF
TGCACCAGAAGACAGGGAAGGTACGAGCAGTACTTC
>TRBJ2-6|.|TRBV2|.
CASRRALVSGANVLTF
TGTGCCAGCAGGCGGGCCCTTGTCTCTGGGGCCAACGTCCTGACTTTC
>TRBJ1-5|.|TRBV30|.
CAWSVLGPLEPQHF
TGTGCCTGGAGTGTACTTGGGCCGTTGGAGCCCCAGCATTTT
>TRBJ2-7|.|TRBV6-1|.
CASSEPSELAFSLAEQYF
TGTGCCAGCAGTGAACCATCGGAACTAGCATTTAGTTTGGCCGAGCAGTACTTC
>TRBJ2-5|.|TRBV5-4|.
CASSLVPGRNQETQYF
TGTGCCAGCAGCTTGGTGCCAGGGCGGAACCAAGAGACCCAGTACTTC
>TRBJ2-7|.|TRBV19|.
CASSIALSEQYF
TGTGCCAGTAGTATAGCCTTGAGCGAGCAGTACTTC
>TRBJ2-1|.|TRBV7-9|TRBD2
CASVTNGASGYNEQFF
TGTGCCAGCGTTACCAACGGGGCTAGCGGTTACAATGAGCAGTTCTTC
>TRBJ2-7|.|TRBV18|.
CASSPPASYEQYF
TGTGCCAGCTCACCACCTGCGAGCTACGAGCAGTACTTC
>TRBJ2-1|.|TRBV5-4|.
CASSLLENEQFF
TGTGCCAGCAGCCTACTGGAGAATGAGCAGTTCTTC
>TRBJ2-7|.|TRBV28|TRBD1
CASSSYQQGAYEQYF
TGTGCCAGCAGTTCATATCAACAGGGGGCCTACGAGCAGTACTTC
>TRBJ2-7|.|TRBV5-8|TRBD1
CASSLGQGANEQYF
TGTGCCAGCAGCTTAGGACAGGGGGCGAACGAGCAGTACTTC